Shown below are 17 T cell receptor beta chains from a single sample sequenced in a study of T cell responses to AZD1222 COVID-19 vaccine. Generated by immunoSEQ multiplex PCR, the TCRdb table keeps only in-frame clones and is missing some. This table has approximately 94,000 clones, around 87% appearing once. Here the sequenced sample was peripheral blood, taken on day 0 of MenACWY control vaccination. All receptors come from an adult in good health.

The V gene is TRBV7-2, the J gene TRBJ2-4; D remains unclear. The CDR3 consists of 14 residues. The germline V gene encodes CDR1 SGHTA and CDR2 FQGNSA. The V end was cut by 2 bases, the J end by 0 bases, with 5 bases between. CDR3 amino acids: CASSLNLAKNIQYF. In nucleotides, the CDR3 is TGTGCCAGCAGCTTAAACCTAGCCAAAAACATTCAGTACTTC.

V gene TRBV9 combines with J gene TRBJ2-3; D is uncertain. CDR3 length: 14 amino acids. Trimming removed 2 bases from V and 2 bases from J, with 9 bases in between. In germline, CDR1 is SGDLS, CDR2 YYNGEE. CDR3 sequence: CASSVWANTDTQYF. The CDR3 nucleotides read TGTGCCAGCAGCGTGTGGGCTAACACAGATACGCAGTATTTT.

This rearrangement joins TRBV20-1 to TRBJ2-1; TRBD1 matches 7 bases. Germline CDR1 is DFQATT and CDR2 is SNEGSKA (reference sequence). V was clipped by 3 bases and J by 0 bases; unmatched bases: 14. This CDR3 is built from 18 residues. CDR3 sequence (DNA): TGCAGTGCTAGTGCCAAGACAGGGATTCCGAGCTCCTACAATGAGCAGTTCTTC. Protein product: CSASAKTGIPSSYNEQFF.

DNA of the CDR3: TGTGCCAGCAGCGAGGAGGTAGGGGGAGAGACCCAGTACTTC. Translated, it gives CASSEEVGGETQYF. The chain is built from TRBV6-5 and TRBJ2-5; D perhaps matches TRBD1 (6 bases). This CDR3 contains 14 residues. Germline CDR1 reads MNHEY; CDR2 reads SVGAGI. V gave up 6 bases and J gave up 4 bases, with 15 bases separating them.

The chain recombines TRBV28 with TRBJ1-2, with D perhaps matching TRBD1 (5 bases). This CDR3 contains 14 residues. Per the germline V gene, CDR1 is MDHEN and CDR2 is SYDVKM. V lost 5 bases and J lost 2, with 12 bases in between. CDR3: CASSLGTTNYGYTF. The CDR3 bases are TGTGCCAGCAGTCTCGGGACTACCAACTATGGCTACACCTTC.

This chain links TRBV6-6 with TRBJ1-3; D perhaps matches TRBD1 (5 bases). This CDR3 spans 15 amino acids. CDR1 and CDR2 from the germline V gene are MNHNY and SVGAGI (reference sequence). The V and J ends lost 5 bases and 4 bases respectively, with 15 bases between them. Here the CDR3 DNA reads TGTGCCAGCAGTCCCTCAAATTACAGGGGAAACACCATATATTTT. Encoded protein: CASSPSNYRGNTIYF.

V usage is TRBV29-1 and J usage is TRBJ1-5; D is unclear. The CDR3 is made up of 11 amino acids. CDR1 is SQVTM, CDR2 ANQGSEA, per germline. With 7 bases removed from V and 12 bases from J, the gap between germline ends came to 16 bases. CDR3 residues: CSAPWDPYQHF. Here the CDR3 DNA reads TGCAGCGCCCCCTGGGATCCGTACCAGCATTTT.

This chain uses TRBV2 with TRBJ2-5; the D gene is possibly TRBD2 (7 bases). The V gene's germline CDR1 is SNHLY and CDR2 FYNNEI. The CDR3 totals 12 residues. CDR3 nucleotides: TGTGCAGGGGGGGCTACCCGAGGGGCCCAGTACTTC. Translated, it gives CAGGATRGAQYF.

The CDR3 DNA is TGCGCCAGCAGCTTTCAGGGGGCCCCAGATACGCAGTATTTT. Translated: CASSFQGAPDTQYF. V and J are TRBV5-1 and TRBJ2-3; 8 bases are shared with TRBD1. V was pared by 2 bases and J by 4 bases, with 3 bases of the junction left unmatched. There are 14 residues in the CDR3. Germline V gene data show CDR1 as SGHRS and CDR2 as YFSETQ.

Written as DNA, the CDR3 is TGTGCCAGCAGTGAAAGTCTAGGGGCAGGCGGTAATGCTTTCTTT. Translated: CASSESLGAGGNAFF. The chain has TRBV6-1 and TRBJ1-1, with D perhaps matching TRBD1 (5 bases). V lost 2 bases and J 11 bases, leaving 21 bases between the germline ends. This CDR3 region has 15 residues. Germline V gene sequence: CDR1 MNHNS, CDR2 SASEGT.

This sequence joins TRBV6-6 and TRBJ1-2; D unresolved. The CDR3 covers 14 residues. Germline CDR1 MNHNY, CDR2 SVGAGI (reference sequence). Trimming removed 6 bases at V and 2 bases at J, with 13 bases between. In DNA form, the CDR3 reads TGTGCCAGCAGCCCTACGCCCGGGAACTATGGCTACACCTTC. This translates into CASSPTPGNYGYTF.

This sequence joins TRBV30 and TRBJ1-2; 10 nucleotides line up with TRBD1. Germline CDR1 and CDR2: GTSNPN and SVGIG (reference sequence). This CDR3 is built from 13 residues. V shed 2 bases, J shed 8 bases, and the junction held 5 bases outside the gene matches. The CDR3 spells CAWSLGQGIGYTF. The CDR3 DNA reads TGTGCCTGGAGTTTGGGACAGGGGATCGGCTACACCTTC.

The chain is built from TRBV5-4 and TRBJ1-5; D is unresolved. CDR3 size: 13 residues. V lost 4 bases and J 2 bases, leaving 7 bases between the germline ends. Germline V gene sequence: CDR1 SGHNT, CDR2 YYREEE (reference sequence). CDR3 coding DNA: TGTGCCAGCAGCCGGGGTGGCAATCAGCCCCAGCATTTT. Translating gives CASSRGGNQPQHF.

The rearrangement uses TRBV21-1 and TRBJ2-7. TRBV21-1 is designated a pseudogene. The CDR3 spans 15 residues. The CDR3 sequence is CARTTVKGTSYEQYF. The CDR3, as DNA: TGTGCCAGGACCACCGTGAAGGGGACCTCCTACGAGCAGTACTTC.

The genes are TRBV7-2 and TRBJ2-1; D is uncertain. CDR1 and CDR2 (germline): SGHTA, FQGNSA. V lost 6 bases to trimming and J lost 4 bases, with 4 bases between them. The CDR3 is made up of 11 amino acids. In DNA form, the CDR3 reads TGTGCCAGCAGGCTTTACAATGAGCAGTTCTTC. As protein: CASRLYNEQFF.

The chain links TRBV19 to TRBJ2-7, with D possibly matching TRBD1 (6 bases). The CDR3 runs to 14 residues. CDR1 and CDR2 from the germline V gene are LNHDA and SQIVND (reference sequence). V was clipped by 6 bases and J by 1 base, with 13 bases between them. The CDR3: CASSRVTGSYEQYF. In nucleotides, the CDR3 is TGTGCCAGTAGCCGAGTGACAGGTTCCTACGAGCAGTACTTC.

This clone has a single count. This chain links TRBV5-1 with TRBJ2-3; possible D gene TRBD1, 6 bases. CDR3 length equals 15 residues. The V and J ends lost 0 bases and 5 bases respectively, with 13 bases between them. Germline loops: CDR1 SGHRS, CDR2 YFSETQ. This chain's CDR3 is CASSLGTELQDTQYF. The CDR3 DNA is TGCGCCAGCAGCTTGGGGACAGAACTTCAAGATACGCAGTATTTT.